These 32 T cell receptor beta chains originate from one sample sequenced in a study of cytotoxic CD8 clonotypes in ibrutinib-treated CLL. Assay used: immunoSEQ multiplex PCR; TCRdb lists only in-frame clones, some missing. The table has around 250,000 clones, under 75% seen once. Sequencing was performed on PBMCs, taken after 24 months of ibrutinib treatment. These receptors all come from a human donor with chronic lymphocytic leukemia.

The chain is built from TRBV4-3 and TRBJ1-5, with a weak D call TRBD1 (5 bases). The V end was cut by 0 bases, the J end by 8 bases, with 11 bases between. Germline assignment: CDR1 LGHNA and CDR2 YSLEER. The CDR3 has 14 residues. CDR3 nucleotides: TGCGCCAGCAGCCAAGATGGGGGGTACGAGCCCCAGCATTTT. Protein: CASSQDGGYEPQHF.

The chain employs TRBV27 and TRBJ2-3; TRBD2 might be the D (5 bases). The ends were cut back, 2 bases at V and 4 bases at J, with 7 bases in the middle. The CDR3 is made up of 13 amino acids. Per the germline V gene, CDR1 is MNHEY and CDR2 is SMNVEV (reference sequence). CDR3 amino acids: CASSLGGPDTQYF. The CDR3 bases are TGTGCCAGCAGTTTAGGCGGGCCAGATACGCAGTATTTT.

This rearrangement joins TRBV4-3 to TRBJ1-2; a weak D match, TRBD1 (6 bases). Germline assignment: CDR1 LGHNA and CDR2 YSLEER. The CDR3 runs to 15 residues. Trimming pared 0 bases from V and 1 base from J, leaving 9 bases between. The CDR3 spells CASSQDGGHNYGYTF. The CDR3 bases are TGCGCCAGCAGCCAAGATGGGGGCCATAACTATGGCTACACCTTC.

V and J are TRBV27 and TRBJ2-7; D not certain. Germline lookup yields CDR1 MNHEY and CDR2 SMNVEV (reference sequence). V lost 5 bases and J 5 bases, leaving 10 bases between the germline ends. The CDR3 has 12 residues. The CDR3 DNA reads TGTGCCAGCAGTCCTAGGGAACACGAGCAGTACTTC. It codes for CASSPREHEQYF.

The chain couples TRBV4-2 to TRBJ2-1; no clear D. The CDR3 spans 15 residues. Trimming took 3 bases from V and 9 from J, leaving 18 bases between them. The germline CDR1 and CDR2 sequences are LGHNA and YNFKEQ. The CDR3 here is CASSHAHTQLGEQFF. DNA of the CDR3: TGTGCCAGCAGCCACGCTCACACCCAACTCGGTGAGCAGTTCTTC.

V is TRBV30 and J is TRBJ1-6, with D perhaps TRBD1 (5 bases). Between the trimmed V and J ends, which lost 1 base and 6 bases, there was a span of 10 bases. This CDR3 has 14 amino acids. Germline-derived CDR1 and CDR2 are GTSNPN and SVGIG (reference sequence). The CDR3 reads CAWSGGDSNSPLHF. CDR3 coding DNA: TGTGCCTGGAGTGGGGGGGACTCTAATTCACCCCTCCACTTT.

With regard to this clone: Different DNA sequences within this sample yield the same CDR3. The chain joins TRBV28 to TRBJ2-6; no clear D gene. Germline V gives CDR1 MDHEN, CDR2 SYDVKM. V lost 8 bases and J lost 0, with 8 bases in between. CDR3 length: 14 residues. CDR3 in amino acids: CASSHSSGANVLTF. The CDR3 bases are TGTGCCAGCTCCCATTCCTCTGGGGCCAACGTCCTGACTTTC.

The J gene is TRBJ1-5, the V gene TRBV29-1; possible D gene TRBD1, 5 bases. Looked up from germline, CDR1 is SQVTM and CDR2 is ANQGSEA. V gave up 6 bases and J gave up 5 bases, with 11 bases separating them. The CDR3 is made up of 12 amino acids. The CDR3 nucleotides read TGCAGCGTGGGGGGGTGGGATCAGCCCCAGCATTTT. Protein: CSVGGWDQPQHF.

The table lists this clone with a few counts. The genes are TRBV5-1 and TRBJ2-7; the match to TRBD2 covers 10 bases. CDR1 is SGHRS and CDR2 is YFSETQ in the germline V gene. The CDR3 has 17 amino acids. V gave up 4 bases and J gave up 7 bases; unmatched junction bases: 17. CDR3 residues: CASSPRPTVAGGGEQYF. In nucleotides, the CDR3 is TGCGCCAGCAGCCCTAGACCGACTGTAGCGGGAGGCGGGGAGCAGTACTTC.

This clone was counted a single time. At one end, the junction sequence differs from germline, possibly due to a read error. The chain carries TRBV7-7 and TRBJ1-1, with unresolved D. Germline V gene sequence: CDR1 SSHAT, CDR2 FNYEAQ (reference sequence). This CDR3 comprises 13 residues. In DNA form, the CDR3 reads TGTGCTAGCAGCTTGGGCCCCGGGGCTGAAGCTTTCTTT. It yields the protein CASSLGPGAEAFF.

The rearrangement uses TRBV5-4 and TRBJ2-5; no clear D. CDR1 and CDR2 from the germline V gene are SGHNT and YYREEE (reference sequence). The CDR3 loop spans 15 amino acids. The V end lost 0 bases, the J end lost 4 bases, and 13 bases lay between the germline ends. The DNA for the CDR3 is TGTGCCAGCAGCTTGGAGAGATCAGCCCGAGAGACCCAGTACTTC. It yields the protein CASSLERSARETQYF.

The V call is TRBV5-8, the J call TRBJ2-3; D is unclear. The germline gives CDR1 SGHTS, CDR2 YDEGEE. This CDR3 comprises 13 residues. Trimming took off 5 bases at V and 4 bases at J, with 11 bases between the two ends. CDR3 sequence reads: CASRNAGADTQYF. CDR3 in DNA: TGTGCCAGCAGAAACGCCGGAGCAGATACGCAGTATTTT.

The chain combines TRBV29-1 with TRBJ2-3; 7 bases are a match to TRBD2. V shed 7 bases and J 6 bases; nucleotides not matched to a gene: 16. Germline V gene lookup returns CDR1 SQVTM and CDR2 ANQGSEA. CDR3 length equals 15 residues. This CDR3 is CSAERLAQLSDTQYF. DNA for the CDR3: TGCAGCGCAGAAAGACTAGCCCAACTTTCGGATACGCAGTATTTT.

This clone occurred a few times. The chain carries TRBV25-1 and TRBJ2-2; 8 bases align to TRBD2. The trim removed 8 bases at V and 6 bases at J, leaving 8 bases unmatched. CDR1 is MGHDK, CDR2 SYGVNS, per germline. The CDR3 is made up of 14 amino acids. CDR3 nucleotide sequence: TGTGCCAGCGCTAGGCTAGCGGGTCCCGGGGAGCTGTTTTTT. This codes for CASARLAGPGELFF.

The chain links TRBV27 to TRBJ2-7; D is unclear. CDR1 is MNHEY, CDR2 SMNVEV, per germline (reference sequence). The ends were cut back, 6 bases at V and 2 bases at J, with 17 bases in the middle. The CDR3 runs 15 residues. The CDR3 DNA follows: TGTGCCAGCAGCCCGCATTTGAGGACCACCTACGAGCAGTACTTC. It is translated as CASSPHLRTTYEQYF.

The V gene is TRBV28, the J gene TRBJ1-1; 7 nucleotides agree with TRBD1. The CDR3 length is 13 residues. Per the germline V gene, CDR1 is MDHEN and CDR2 is SYDVKM. V lost 6 bases to trimming and J lost 5 bases; unmatched junction nucleotides: 6. CDR3: CASREQGFTEAFF. CDR3 DNA: TGTGCCAGCAGAGAACAGGGGTTTACTGAAGCTTTCTTT.

This sequence joins TRBV13 and TRBJ2-7; TRBD1 aligns across 9 bases. The germline V gene has CDR1 PRHDT and CDR2 FYEKMQ (reference sequence). CDR3 length: 16 amino acids. The junction had 10 bases not matched to a gene; V was cut back by 5 bases and J by 2 bases. As DNA, the CDR3 is TGTGCCAGCAGCATCGGGACAGGGAACCAACCCTACGAGCAGTACTTC. Amino acids: CASSIGTGNQPYEQYF.

V is TRBV5-8 and J is TRBJ2-5; 8 bases agree with TRBD1. Trimming cost V 4 bases and J 2 bases; bases outside gene matches: 7. The CDR3 has 15 amino acids. Germline CDR1 is SGHTS and CDR2 is YDEGEE. The CDR3 nucleotides are TGTGCCAGCAGCGGAGGGACAGGACTACAAGAGACCCAGTACTTC. Protein product: CASSGGTGLQETQYF.

The chain has TRBV4-1 and TRBJ1-1, with 7 bases identical to TRBD1. Germline assignment: CDR1 MGHRA and CDR2 YSYEKL. CDR3 length: 14 residues. V trimming: 1 base; J trimming: 6 bases; junction bases outside the gene matches: 5. The CDR3 is CASSQGGQVPEAFF. CDR3 sequence (DNA): TGCGCCAGCAGCCAAGGCGGACAGGTTCCTGAAGCTTTCTTT.

This clone was counted a single time. V gene TRBV6-6 combines with J gene TRBJ1-2, with a weak D call TRBD1 (5 bases). Looked up from germline, CDR1 is MNHNY and CDR2 is SVGAGI (reference sequence). The CDR3 spans 12 residues. Trimming pared 3 bases from V and 10 bases from J, leaving 12 bases between. The CDR3, as DNA: TGTGCCAGCAGTTATGGGGCGCAGGCCTACACCTTC. Translation gives CASSYGAQAYTF.

This clone was detected a few times. The chain carries TRBV5-5 and TRBJ2-7, with 8 positions matching TRBD1. Germline V gives CDR1 SGHKS, CDR2 YYEKEE (reference sequence). The CDR3 runs to 13 residues. Trimming cost V 4 bases and J 5 bases; bases outside gene matches: 5. This CDR3 is CASSGRTGNEQYF. In DNA, the CDR3 is TGTGCCAGCAGCGGACGGACAGGGAACGAGCAGTACTTC.

The chain joins TRBV9 to TRBJ1-5, with D possibly matching TRBD1 (6 bases). The V end was cut by 9 bases, the J end by 0 bases, with 19 bases between. From germline, CDR1 is SGDLS and CDR2 YYNGEE. The CDR3 covers 16 residues. The CDR3 DNA is TGTGCCACCTCCGGGGTCCGACAGGCTAGCAATCAGCCCCAGCATTTT. Translation: CATSGVRQASNQPQHF.

The genes are TRBV19 and TRBJ1-5, with D maybe TRBD1 (5 bases). Germline V CDR1 and CDR2: LNHDA, SQIVND (reference sequence). The CDR3 has 13 residues. Trimming pared 5 bases from V and 5 bases from J, leaving 10 bases between. The chain's CDR3 is CASSVRQYQPQHF. The CDR3 nucleotides are TGTGCCAGTAGTGTCAGACAGTATCAGCCCCAGCATTTT.

The chain recombines TRBV19 with TRBJ2-7; 7 nucleotides agree with TRBD1. This CDR3 has 14 amino acids. From germline, CDR1 is LNHDA and CDR2 SQIVND (reference sequence). The V segment lost 5 bases and the J segment 3 bases; nucleotides outside the gene matches: 7. The CDR3 is CASSFSGDSYEQYF. The CDR3 DNA follows: TGTGCCAGTAGTTTTTCCGGGGACAGCTACGAGCAGTACTTC.

The chain joins TRBV19 to TRBJ2-7; TRBD1 is a possible D gene (6 bases). This CDR3 region has 14 residues. Per the germline V gene, CDR1 is LNHDA and CDR2 is SQIVND (reference sequence). Trimming stripped 4 bases from V and 5 bases from J, with 15 bases between. The CDR3 loop reads CASSKRTDRDEQYF. The CDR3 bases are TGTGCCAGTAGTAAGCGGACAGATAGGGACGAGCAGTACTTC.

This rearrangement joins TRBV28 to TRBJ1-5, with TRBD1 as a possible D gene (6 bases). The CDR3 sequence is 17 residues long. V was clipped by 1 base and J by 0 bases, with 13 bases between them. The germline gives CDR1 MDHEN, CDR2 SYDVKM. CDR3 DNA: TGTGCCAGCAGTTTATTGGGGACACGGTATAGCAATCAGCCCCAGCATTTT. Translating it yields CASSLLGTRYSNQPQHF.

This chain links TRBV19 with TRBJ1-4; D unresolved. Germline lookup yields CDR1 LNHDA and CDR2 SQIVND (reference sequence). The CDR3 runs 12 residues. Trimming removed 2 bases at V and 8 bases at J, with 6 bases between. CDR3: CASSISHEKLFF. CDR3 nucleotides: TGTGCCAGTAGTATAAGCCACGAAAAACTGTTTTTT. Full variable domain (remainder filled in from reference TRBV19 and TRBJ1-4): DGGITQSPKYLFRKEGQNVTLSCEQNLNHDAMYWYRQDPGQGLRLIYYSQIVNDFQKGDIAEGYSVSREKKESFPLTVTSAQKNPTAFYLCASSISHEKLFFGSGTQLSVL.

This chain uses TRBV7-2 with TRBJ2-7, with D perhaps TRBD2 (5 bases). Germline CDR1 reads SGHTA; CDR2 reads FQGNSA. V shed 5 bases and J shed 3 bases, with 11 bases lying between them. The CDR3 runs 13 residues. CDR3 DNA sequence: TGTGCCAGCAGCCCTGCTCGGGGCTACGAGCAGTACTTC. Its translation is CASSPARGYEQYF.

Details on this clone: Germline and junction disagree at one end, which may indicate a read error. The chain links TRBV28 to TRBJ1-5; 7 nucleotides align to TRBD1. The CDR3 extends over 14 amino acids. CDR1 and CDR2 (germline): MDHEN, SYDVKM. As DNA, the CDR3 is TGTGCCAGCAGTTCCGACAGGGCTGGCATTTCAGTTTATTTT. The encoded protein is CASSSDRAGISVYF.

V gene TRBV30 combines with J gene TRBJ1-3, with 7 bases lining up with TRBD1. J gave up 2 bases and V 3 bases, and 7 bases lay outside the gene matches. Germline CDR1 is GTSNPN and CDR2 is SVGIG (reference sequence). The CDR3 runs 15 residues. This CDR3 is CAWSFLTGPGNTIYF. The CDR3 DNA sequence: TGTGCCTGGAGCTTTCTGACAGGGCCTGGAAACACCATATATTTT.

The chain links TRBV4-3 to TRBJ2-5; tentatively, D is TRBD1 (5 bases). Deletions cut 1 base from V and 5 bases from J, with 8 bases between. The CDR3 contains 13 residues. Germline CDR1 reads LGHNA; CDR2 reads YSLEER. CDR3 sequence: CASSQGAGETQYF. The DNA for the CDR3 is TGCGCCAGCAGCCAAGGGGCAGGGGAGACCCAGTACTTC.

The CDR3 DNA reads as TGTGCCAGCTCACCAAGGCCGGGACTAGCGGGAGGAGAGACCCAGTACTTC. Amino acids: CASSPRPGLAGGETQYF. V is TRBV18 and J is TRBJ2-5; 15 bases match TRBD2. V shed 2 bases and J 4 bases; nucleotides not matched to a gene: 5. Germline V gives CDR1 KGHSH, CDR2 LQKENI. CDR3 size: 17 residues.